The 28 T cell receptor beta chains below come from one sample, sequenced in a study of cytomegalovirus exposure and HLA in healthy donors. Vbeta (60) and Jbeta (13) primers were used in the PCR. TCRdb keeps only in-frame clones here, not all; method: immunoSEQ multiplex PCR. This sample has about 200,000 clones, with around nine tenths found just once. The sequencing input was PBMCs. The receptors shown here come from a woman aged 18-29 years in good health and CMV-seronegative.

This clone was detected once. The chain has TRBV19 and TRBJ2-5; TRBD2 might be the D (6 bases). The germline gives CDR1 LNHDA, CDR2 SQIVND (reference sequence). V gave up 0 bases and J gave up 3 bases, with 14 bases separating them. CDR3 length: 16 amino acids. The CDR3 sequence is CASSIEVARGKETQYF. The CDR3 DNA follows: TGTGCCAGTAGTATAGAGGTGGCTCGGGGGAAAGAGACCCAGTACTTC.

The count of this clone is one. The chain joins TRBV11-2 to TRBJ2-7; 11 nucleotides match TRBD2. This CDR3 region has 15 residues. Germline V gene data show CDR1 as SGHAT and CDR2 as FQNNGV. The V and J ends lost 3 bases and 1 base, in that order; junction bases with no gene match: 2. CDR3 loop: CASSFLAGGSYEQYF. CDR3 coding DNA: TGTGCCAGCAGCTTCCTAGCGGGGGGTTCCTACGAGCAGTACTTC.

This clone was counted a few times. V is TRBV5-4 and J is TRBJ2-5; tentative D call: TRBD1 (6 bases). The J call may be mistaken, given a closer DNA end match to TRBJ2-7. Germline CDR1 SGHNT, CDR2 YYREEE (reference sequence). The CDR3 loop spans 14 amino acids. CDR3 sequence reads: CASSLSGQYYEQYF. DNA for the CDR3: TGTGCCAGCAGCTTATCAGGACAGTACTACGAGCAGTACTTC.

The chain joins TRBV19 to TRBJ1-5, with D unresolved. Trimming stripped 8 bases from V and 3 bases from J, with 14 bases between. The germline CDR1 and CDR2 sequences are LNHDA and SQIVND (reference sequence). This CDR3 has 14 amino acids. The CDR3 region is CASSPGSINQPQHF. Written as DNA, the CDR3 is TGTGCCAGTTCCCCGGGGTCGATCAATCAGCCCCAGCATTTT.

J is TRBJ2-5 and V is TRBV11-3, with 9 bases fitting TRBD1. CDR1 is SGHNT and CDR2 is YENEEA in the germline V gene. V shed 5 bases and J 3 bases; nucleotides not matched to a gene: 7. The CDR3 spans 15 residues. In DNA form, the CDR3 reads TGTGCCAGCAGCCGCGTGACAGGGGGTAAAGAGACCCAGTACTTC. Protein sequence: CASSRVTGGKETQYF.

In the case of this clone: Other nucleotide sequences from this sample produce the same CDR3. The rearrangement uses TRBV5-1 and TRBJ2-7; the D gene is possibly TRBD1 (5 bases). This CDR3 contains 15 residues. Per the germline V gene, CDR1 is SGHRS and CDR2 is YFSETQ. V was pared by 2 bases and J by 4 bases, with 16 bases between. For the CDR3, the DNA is TGCGCCAGCAGCTTCGGAACAGGTCCCGGGTACGAGCAGTACTTC. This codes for CASSFGTGPGYEQYF.

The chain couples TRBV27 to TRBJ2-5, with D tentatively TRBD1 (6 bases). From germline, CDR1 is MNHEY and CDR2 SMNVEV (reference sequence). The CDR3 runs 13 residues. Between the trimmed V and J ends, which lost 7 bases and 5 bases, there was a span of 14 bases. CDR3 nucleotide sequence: TGTGCCAGCAAAGTGGGGGCTGGCGAGACCCAGTACTTC. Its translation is CASKVGAGETQYF.

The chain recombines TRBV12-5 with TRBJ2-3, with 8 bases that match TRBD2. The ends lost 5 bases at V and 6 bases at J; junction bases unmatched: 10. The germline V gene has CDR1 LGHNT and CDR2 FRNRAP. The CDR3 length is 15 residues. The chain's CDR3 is CASGPGGQRGDTQYF. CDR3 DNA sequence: TGTGCTAGTGGTCCGGGGGGGCAGCGAGGGGATACGCAGTATTTT.

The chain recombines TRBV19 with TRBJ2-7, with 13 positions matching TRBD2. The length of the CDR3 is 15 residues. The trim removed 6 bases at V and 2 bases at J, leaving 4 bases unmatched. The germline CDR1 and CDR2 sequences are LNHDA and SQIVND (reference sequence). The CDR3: CASRKTSGGTYEQYF. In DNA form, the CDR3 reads TGTGCCAGTAGGAAGACTAGCGGGGGGACCTACGAGCAGTACTTC.

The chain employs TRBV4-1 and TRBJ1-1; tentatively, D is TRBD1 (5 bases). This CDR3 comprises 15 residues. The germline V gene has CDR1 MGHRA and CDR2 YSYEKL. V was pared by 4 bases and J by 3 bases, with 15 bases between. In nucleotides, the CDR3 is TGCGCCAGCAGCCCGAAGAAAGGGGCTGACACTGAAGCTTTCTTT. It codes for CASSPKKGADTEAFF.

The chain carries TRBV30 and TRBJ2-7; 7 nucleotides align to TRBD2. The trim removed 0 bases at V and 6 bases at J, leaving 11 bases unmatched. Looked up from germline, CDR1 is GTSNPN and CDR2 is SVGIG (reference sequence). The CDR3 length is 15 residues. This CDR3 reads CAWSVRGLLSGEQYF. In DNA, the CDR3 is TGTGCCTGGAGTGTACGGGGACTACTATCGGGCGAGCAGTACTTC.

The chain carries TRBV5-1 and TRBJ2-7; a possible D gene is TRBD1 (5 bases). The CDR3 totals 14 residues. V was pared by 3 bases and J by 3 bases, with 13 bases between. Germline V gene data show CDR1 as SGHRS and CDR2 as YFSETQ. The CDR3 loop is CASSSGPGRYEQYF. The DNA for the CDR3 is TGCGCCAGCAGCTCCGGCCCAGGGCGCTACGAGCAGTACTTC.

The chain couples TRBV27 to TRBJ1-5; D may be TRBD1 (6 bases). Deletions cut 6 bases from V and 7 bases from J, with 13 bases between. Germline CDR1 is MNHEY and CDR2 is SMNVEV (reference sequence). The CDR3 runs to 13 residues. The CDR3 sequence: CASSLRGGQPQHF. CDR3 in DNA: TGTGCCAGCAGCTTGAGGGGGGGACAGCCCCAGCATTTT.

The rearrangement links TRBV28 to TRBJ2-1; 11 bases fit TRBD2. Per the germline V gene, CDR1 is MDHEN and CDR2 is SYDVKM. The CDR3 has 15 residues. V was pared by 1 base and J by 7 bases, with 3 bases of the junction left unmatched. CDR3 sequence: CASSLLAGGPNEQFF. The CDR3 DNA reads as TGTGCCAGCAGTTTATTAGCGGGGGGGCCTAATGAGCAGTTCTTC.

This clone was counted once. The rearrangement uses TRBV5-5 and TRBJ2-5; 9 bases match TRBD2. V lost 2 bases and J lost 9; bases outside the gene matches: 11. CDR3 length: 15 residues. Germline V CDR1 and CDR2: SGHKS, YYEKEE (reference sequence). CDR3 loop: CASSFWASGETPQYF. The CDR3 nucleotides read TGTGCCAGCAGCTTCTGGGCTAGCGGGGAAACGCCCCAGTACTTC.

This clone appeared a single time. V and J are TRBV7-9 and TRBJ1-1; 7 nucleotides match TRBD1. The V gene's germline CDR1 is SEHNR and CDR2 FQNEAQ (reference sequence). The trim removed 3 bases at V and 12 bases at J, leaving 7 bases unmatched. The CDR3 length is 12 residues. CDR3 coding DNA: TGTGCCAGCAGCTTTCGACAGGGTCGAACTTTCTTT. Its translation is CASSFRQGRTFF.

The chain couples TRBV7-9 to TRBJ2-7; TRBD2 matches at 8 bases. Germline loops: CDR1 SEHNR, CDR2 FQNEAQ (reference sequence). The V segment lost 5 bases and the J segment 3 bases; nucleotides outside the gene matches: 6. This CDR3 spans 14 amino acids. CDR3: CASSHGTSIYEQYF. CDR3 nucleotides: TGTGCCAGCAGCCACGGGACTAGTATCTACGAGCAGTACTTC. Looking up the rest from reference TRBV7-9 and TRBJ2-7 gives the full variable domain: DTGVSQNPRHKITKRGQNVTFRCDPISEHNRLYWYRQTLGQGPEFLTYFQNEAQLEKSRLLSDRFSAERPKGSFSTLEIQRTEQGDSAMYLCASSHGTSIYEQYFGPGTRLTVT.

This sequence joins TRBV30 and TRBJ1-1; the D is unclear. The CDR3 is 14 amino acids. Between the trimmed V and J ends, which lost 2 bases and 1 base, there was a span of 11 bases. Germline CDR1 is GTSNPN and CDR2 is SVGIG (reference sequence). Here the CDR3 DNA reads TGTGCCTGGAGTTCCCCGACTGGGAACACTGAAGCTTTCTTT. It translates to CAWSSPTGNTEAFF.

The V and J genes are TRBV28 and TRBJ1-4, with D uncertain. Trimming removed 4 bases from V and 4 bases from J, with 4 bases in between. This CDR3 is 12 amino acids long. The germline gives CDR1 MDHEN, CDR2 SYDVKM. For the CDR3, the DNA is TGTGCCAGCAGTTCCCTTAATGAAAAACTGTTTTTT. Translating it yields CASSSLNEKLFF.

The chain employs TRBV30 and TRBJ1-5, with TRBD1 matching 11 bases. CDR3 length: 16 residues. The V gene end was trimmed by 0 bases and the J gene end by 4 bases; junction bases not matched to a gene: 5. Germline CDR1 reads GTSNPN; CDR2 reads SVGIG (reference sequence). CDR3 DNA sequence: TGTGCCTGGAGTGTACGGGACAGGGGGGGAAATCAGCCCCAGCATTTT. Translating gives CAWSVRDRGGNQPQHF.

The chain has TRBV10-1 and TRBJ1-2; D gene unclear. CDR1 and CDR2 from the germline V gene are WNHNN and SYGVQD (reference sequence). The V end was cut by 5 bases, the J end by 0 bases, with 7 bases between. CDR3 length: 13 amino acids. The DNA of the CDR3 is TGCGCCAGCAGTCCCCGAGCTAACTATGGCTACACCTTC. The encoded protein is CASSPRANYGYTF.

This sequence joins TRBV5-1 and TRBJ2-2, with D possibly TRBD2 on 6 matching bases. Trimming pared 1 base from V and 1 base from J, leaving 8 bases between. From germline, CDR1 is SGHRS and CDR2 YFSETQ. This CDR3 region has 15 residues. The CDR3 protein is CASSLRGGNTGELFF. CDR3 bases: TGCGCCAGCAGCTTGCGGGGAGGGAACACCGGGGAGCTGTTTTTT.

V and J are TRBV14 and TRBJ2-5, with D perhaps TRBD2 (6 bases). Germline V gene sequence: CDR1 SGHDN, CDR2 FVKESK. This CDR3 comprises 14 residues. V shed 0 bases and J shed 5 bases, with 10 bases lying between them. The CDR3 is CASSQDAGLETQYF. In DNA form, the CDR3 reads TGTGCCAGCAGCCAAGATGCGGGGCTGGAGACCCAGTACTTC.

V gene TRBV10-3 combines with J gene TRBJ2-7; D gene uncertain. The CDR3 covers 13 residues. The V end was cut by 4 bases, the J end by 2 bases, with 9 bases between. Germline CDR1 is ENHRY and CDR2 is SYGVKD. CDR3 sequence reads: CAISGRKAYEQYF. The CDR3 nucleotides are TGTGCCATCAGTGGGCGGAAAGCCTACGAGCAGTACTTC.

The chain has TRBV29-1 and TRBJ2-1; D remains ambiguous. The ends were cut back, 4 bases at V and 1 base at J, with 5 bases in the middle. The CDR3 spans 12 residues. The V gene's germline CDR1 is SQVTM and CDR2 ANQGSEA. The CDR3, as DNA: TGCAGCGTTGCAGGTTCCTACAATGAGCAGTTCTTC. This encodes CSVAGSYNEQFF.

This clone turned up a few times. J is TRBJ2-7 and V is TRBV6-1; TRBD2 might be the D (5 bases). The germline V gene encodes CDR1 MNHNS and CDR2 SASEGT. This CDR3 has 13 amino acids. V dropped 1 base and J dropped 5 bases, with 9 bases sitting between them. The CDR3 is CASSEEVGNEQYF. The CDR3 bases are TGTGCCAGCAGTGAAGAAGTCGGGAACGAGCAGTACTTC.

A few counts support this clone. The CDR3 here is CASEDRGTEKLFF. CDR3 bases: TGCGCCAGCGAGGACAGGGGAACTGAAAAACTGTTTTTT. This chain links TRBV10-2 with TRBJ1-4, with TRBD1 identical over 9 bases. CDR3 length equals 13 residues. The germline gives CDR1 WSHSY, CDR2 SAAADI. The J segment lost 7 bases and the V segment lost 8 bases, leaving 5 bases of the junction unmatched.

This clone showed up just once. This CDR3 reads CAISESMGGTRDEQFF. DNA of the CDR3: TGTGCCATCAGTGAGTCGATGGGAGGGACCCGGGATGAGCAGTTCTTC. The V and J genes are TRBV10-3 and TRBJ2-1; 7 bases are a match to TRBD2. This CDR3 has 16 amino acids. Losses at the gene ends were 0 bases for V and 8 bases for J; bases not matched to a gene: 10. Germline V gene sequence: CDR1 ENHRY, CDR2 SYGVKD.